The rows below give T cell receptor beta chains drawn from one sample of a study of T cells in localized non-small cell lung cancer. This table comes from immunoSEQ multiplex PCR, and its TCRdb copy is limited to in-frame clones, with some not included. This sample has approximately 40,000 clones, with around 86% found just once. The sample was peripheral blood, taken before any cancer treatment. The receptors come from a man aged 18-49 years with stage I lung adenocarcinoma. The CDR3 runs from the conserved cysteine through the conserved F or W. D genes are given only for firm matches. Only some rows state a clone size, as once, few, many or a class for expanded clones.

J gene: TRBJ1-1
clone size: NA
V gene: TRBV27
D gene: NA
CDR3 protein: CASSLFPGTEAFF
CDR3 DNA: TGTGCCAGCAGTTTATTTCCGGGGACTGAAGCTTTCTTT

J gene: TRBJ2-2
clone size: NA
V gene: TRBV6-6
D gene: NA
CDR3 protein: CASSYSITPSGELFF
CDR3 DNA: TGTGCCAGCAGTTACTCGATTACCCCCTCCGGGGAGCTGTTTTTT

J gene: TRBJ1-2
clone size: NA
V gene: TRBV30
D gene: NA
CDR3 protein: CAWSVGGAHYGYTF
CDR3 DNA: TGTGCCTGGAGTGTAGGCGGCGCACACTATGGCTACACCTTC

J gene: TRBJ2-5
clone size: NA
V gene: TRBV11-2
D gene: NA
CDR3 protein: CASSRILWGTRETQYF
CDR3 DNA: TGTGCCAGCAGCCGTATTCTGTGGGGGACGAGAGAGACCCAGTACTTC

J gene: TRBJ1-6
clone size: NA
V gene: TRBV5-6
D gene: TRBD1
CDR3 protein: CASSLTSGTGASPLHF
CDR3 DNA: TGTGCCAGCAGCCTTACGAGCGGGACAGGGGCTTCACCCCTCCACTTT

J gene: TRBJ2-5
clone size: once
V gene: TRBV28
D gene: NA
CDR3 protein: CASSSPGSFGETQYF
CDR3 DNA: TGTGCCAGCAGTTCCCCGGGCAGTTTCGGGGAGACCCAGTACTTC

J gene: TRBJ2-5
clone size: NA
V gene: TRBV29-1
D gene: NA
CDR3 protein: CSIDSQRLETQYF
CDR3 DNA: TGCAGCATCGACAGTCAAAGGCTGGAGACCCAGTACTTC

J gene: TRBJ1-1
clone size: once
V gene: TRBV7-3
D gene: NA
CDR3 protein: CASSWRAGNTEAFF
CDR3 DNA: TGTGCCAGCAGCTGGCGGGCGGGGAACACTGAAGCTTTCTTT

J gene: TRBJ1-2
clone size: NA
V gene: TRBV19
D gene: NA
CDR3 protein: CASYYQGTHYGYTF
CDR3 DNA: TGTGCCAGCTACTACCAGGGGACTCACTATGGCTACACCTTC

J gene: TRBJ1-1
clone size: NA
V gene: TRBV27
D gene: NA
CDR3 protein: CASRRDFGWNTEAFF
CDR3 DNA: TGTGCCAGCAGGAGGGATTTCGGATGGAACACTGAAGCTTTCTTT

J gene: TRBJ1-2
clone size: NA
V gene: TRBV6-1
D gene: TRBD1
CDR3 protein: CATGTELYSNYGYTF
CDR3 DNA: TGTGCCACCGGGACAGAGCTTTATTCTAACTATGGCTACACCTTC

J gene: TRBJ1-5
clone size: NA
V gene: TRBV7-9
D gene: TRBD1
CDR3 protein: CASSPQGVSNQPQHF
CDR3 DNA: TGTGCCAGCAGCCCTCAGGGGGTGAGCAATCAGCCCCAGCATTTT

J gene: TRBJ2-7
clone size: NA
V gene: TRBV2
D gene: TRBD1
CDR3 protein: CASSIQGVAYEQYF
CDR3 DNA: TGTGCCAGCAGCATACAGGGGGTCGCCTACGAGCAGTACTTC

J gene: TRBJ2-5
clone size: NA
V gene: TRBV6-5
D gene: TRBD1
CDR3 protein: CASSTGQGKAQYF
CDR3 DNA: TGTGCCAGCAGCACCGGACAGGGGAAGGCCCAGTACTTC

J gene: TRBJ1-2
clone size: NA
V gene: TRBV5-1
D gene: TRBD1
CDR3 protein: CASSAGTGGGYTF
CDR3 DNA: TGCGCCAGCAGCGCTGGGACAGGGGGAGGCTACACCTTC

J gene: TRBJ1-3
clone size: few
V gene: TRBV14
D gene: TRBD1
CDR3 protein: CASSLLTGTGHGNTIYF
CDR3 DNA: TGTGCCAGCAGCCTACTTACCGGGACAGGGCACGGAAACACCATATATTTT

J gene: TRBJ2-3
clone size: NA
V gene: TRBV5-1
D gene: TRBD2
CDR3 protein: CASWGSGGSTDTQYF
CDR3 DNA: TGCGCCAGCTGGGGGAGCGGGGGGAGCACAGATACGCAGTATTTT

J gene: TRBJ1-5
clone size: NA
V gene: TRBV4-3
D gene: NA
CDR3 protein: CASSQDAGFGQPQHF
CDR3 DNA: TGCGCCAGCAGCCAAGATGCGGGTTTCGGTCAGCCCCAGCATTTT

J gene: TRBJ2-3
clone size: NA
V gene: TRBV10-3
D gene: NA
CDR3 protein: CAISESRGTLSTDTQYF
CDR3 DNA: TGTGCCATCAGTGAGTCCCGGGGGACCCTTAGCACAGATACGCAGTATTTT

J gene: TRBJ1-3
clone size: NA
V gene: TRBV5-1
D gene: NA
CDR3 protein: CASSLVGQYSGNTIYF
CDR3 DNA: TGCGCCAGCAGCTTGGTCGGACAGTACTCTGGAAACACCATATATTTT

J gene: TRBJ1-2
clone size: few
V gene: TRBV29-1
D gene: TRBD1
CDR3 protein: CSVEGTGFYGYTF
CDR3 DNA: TGCAGCGTTGAAGGGACAGGGTTCTATGGCTACACCTTC

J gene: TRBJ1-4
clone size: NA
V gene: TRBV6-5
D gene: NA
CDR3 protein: CASSYNGRELFF
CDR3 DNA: TGTGCCAGCAGTTACAACGGACGGGAACTGTTTTTT

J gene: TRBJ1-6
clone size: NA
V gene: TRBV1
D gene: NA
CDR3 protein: CTSGRDRDYNSPLHF
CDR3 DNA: TGCACCAGCGGCCGGGACAGAGACTATAATTCACCCCTCCACTTT

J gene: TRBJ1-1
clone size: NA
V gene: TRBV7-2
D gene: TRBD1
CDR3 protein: CASSFPTGGVTEAFF
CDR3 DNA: TGTGCCAGCAGCTTCCCGACAGGGGGGGTTACTGAAGCTTTCTTT

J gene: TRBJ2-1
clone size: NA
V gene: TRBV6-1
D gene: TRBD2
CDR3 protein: CASSALAGRYNEQFF
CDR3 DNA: TGTGCCAGCAGTGCCCTAGCGGGCCGATACAATGAGCAGTTCTTC

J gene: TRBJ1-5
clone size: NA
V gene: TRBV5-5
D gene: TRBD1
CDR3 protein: CASSLFPGGNQPQHF
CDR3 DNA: TGTGCCAGCAGCTTGTTCCCAGGGGGTAATCAGCCCCAGCATTTT

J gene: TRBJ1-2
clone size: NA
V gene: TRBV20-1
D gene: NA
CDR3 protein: CSAYAYAGYTF
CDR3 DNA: TGCAGTGCTTATGCGTACGCAGGCTACACCTTC

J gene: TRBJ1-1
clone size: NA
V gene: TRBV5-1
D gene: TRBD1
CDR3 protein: CASSLEGTGGNTEAFF
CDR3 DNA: TGCGCCAGCAGCTTGGAGGGGACAGGAGGGAACACTGAAGCTTTCTTT

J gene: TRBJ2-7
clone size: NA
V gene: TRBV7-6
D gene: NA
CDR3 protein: CASSLKRSGVYEQYF
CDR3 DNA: TGTGCCAGCAGCTTAAAGCGGTCCGGTGTCTACGAGCAGTACTTC

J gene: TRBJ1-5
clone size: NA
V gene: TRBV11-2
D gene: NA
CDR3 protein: CASSLEPNQPQHF
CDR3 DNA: TGTGCCAGCAGCTTAGAGCCTAATCAGCCCCAGCATTTT

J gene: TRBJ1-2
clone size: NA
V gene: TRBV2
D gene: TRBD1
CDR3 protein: CASSATGVYGYTF
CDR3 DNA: TGTGCCAGCAGCGCGACAGGGGTCTATGGCTACACCTTC

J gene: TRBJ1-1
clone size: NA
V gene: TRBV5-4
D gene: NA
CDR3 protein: CASSLMVGNTEAFF
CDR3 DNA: TGTGCCAGCAGCTTGATGGTGGGGAACACTGAAGCTTTCTTT

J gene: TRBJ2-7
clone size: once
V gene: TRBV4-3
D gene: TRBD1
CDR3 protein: CASSQGADTRDRGFGEQYF
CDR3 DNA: TGCGCCAGCAGCCAAGGAGCGGACACAAGGGACAGGGGGTTTGGCGAGCAGTACTTC

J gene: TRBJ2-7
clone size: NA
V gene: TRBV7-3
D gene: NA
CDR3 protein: CASSLGRWFMESVPYEQYF
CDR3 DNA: TGTGCCAGCAGCTTAGGCCGGTGGTTCATGGAATCCGTCCCCTACGAGCAGTACTTC

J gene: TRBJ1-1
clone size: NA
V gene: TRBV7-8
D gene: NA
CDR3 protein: CASSYGNTEAFF
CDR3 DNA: TGTGCCAGCAGCTACGGGAACACTGAAGCTTTCTTT

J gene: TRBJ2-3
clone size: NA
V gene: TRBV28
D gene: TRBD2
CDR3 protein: CASSWGGGLTDTQYF
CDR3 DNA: TGTGCCAGCAGTTGGGGCGGGGGACTCACAGATACGCAGTATTTT

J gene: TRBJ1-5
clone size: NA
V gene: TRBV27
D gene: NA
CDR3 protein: CASSLRGGNQPQHF
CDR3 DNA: TGTGCCAGCAGTTTAAGGGGTGGCAATCAGCCCCAGCATTTT

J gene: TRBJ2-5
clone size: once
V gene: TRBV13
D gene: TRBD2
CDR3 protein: CASSSGTSEETQYF
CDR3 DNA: TGTGCCAGCAGTTCCGGGACTAGCGAAGAGACCCAGTACTTC

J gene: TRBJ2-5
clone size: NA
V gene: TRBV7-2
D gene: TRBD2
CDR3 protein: CASSFRIAGETQYF
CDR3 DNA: TGTGCCAGCAGCTTTCGAATAGCGGGAGAGACCCAGTACTTC

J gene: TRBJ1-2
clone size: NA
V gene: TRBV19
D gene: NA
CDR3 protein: CASSISRLLSGYGYTF
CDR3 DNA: TGTGCCAGTAGTATATCGAGACTACTATCGGGCTATGGCTACACCTTC

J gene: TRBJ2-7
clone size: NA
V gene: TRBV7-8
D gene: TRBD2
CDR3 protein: CASSLAGGGNYEQYF
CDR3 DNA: TGTGCCAGCAGCTTAGCTGGCGGGGGAAACTACGAGCAGTACTTC

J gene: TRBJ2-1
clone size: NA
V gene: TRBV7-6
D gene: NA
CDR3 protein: CASSLDPQGSTTYNEQFF
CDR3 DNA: TGTGCCAGCAGCTTAGATCCCCAGGGGTCTACCACTTACAATGAGCAGTTCTTC

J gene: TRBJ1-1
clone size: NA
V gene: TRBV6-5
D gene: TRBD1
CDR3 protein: CASSRTGRNTEAFF
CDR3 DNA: TGTGCCAGCAGCCGGACAGGCCGGAACACTGAAGCTTTCTTT

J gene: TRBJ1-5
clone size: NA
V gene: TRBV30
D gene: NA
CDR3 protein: CAWTTKSGTPNQPQHF
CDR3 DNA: TGTGCCTGGACCACTAAAAGCGGGACACCTAATCAGCCCCAGCATTTT

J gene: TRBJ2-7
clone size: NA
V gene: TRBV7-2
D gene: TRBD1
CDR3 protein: CASSPWGTAIKWEYF
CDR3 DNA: TGTGCCAGCAGCCCTTGGGGGACAGCAATAAAGTGGGAGTACTTC

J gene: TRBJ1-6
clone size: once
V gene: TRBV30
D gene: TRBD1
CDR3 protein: CAWSIDGQGGSPLHF
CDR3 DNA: TGTGCCTGGAGTATAGACGGACAGGGTGGCTCACCCCTCCACTTT

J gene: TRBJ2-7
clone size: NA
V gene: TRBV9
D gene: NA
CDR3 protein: CASSVGGYRDPWNEQYF
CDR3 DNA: TGTGCCAGCAGCGTAGGGGGTTACAGGGACCCTTGGAACGAGCAGTACTTC

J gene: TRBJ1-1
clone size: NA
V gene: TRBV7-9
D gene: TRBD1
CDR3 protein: CASRSGQKNTEAFF
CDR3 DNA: TGTGCCAGCAGATCGGGACAGAAGAACACTGAAGCTTTCTTT

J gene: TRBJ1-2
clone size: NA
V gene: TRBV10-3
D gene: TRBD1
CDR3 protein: CAISESNRTGGSNYGYTF
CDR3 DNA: TGTGCCATCAGTGAGTCGAATAGGACAGGGGGGTCTAACTATGGCTACACCTTC

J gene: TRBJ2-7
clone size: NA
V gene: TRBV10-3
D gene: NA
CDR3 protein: CAISDKGQSSYEQYF
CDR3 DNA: TGTGCCATCAGTGATAAAGGACAGAGCTCCTACGAGCAGTACTTC

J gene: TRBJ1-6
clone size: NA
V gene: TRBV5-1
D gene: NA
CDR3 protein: CASSRESSYNSPLHF
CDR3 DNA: TGCGCCAGCAGCAGGGAGAGCTCCTATAATTCACCCCTCCACTTT

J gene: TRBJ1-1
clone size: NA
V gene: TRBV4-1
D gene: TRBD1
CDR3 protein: CASSQDGLDRKIAFF
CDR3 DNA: TGCGCCAGCAGCCAAGATGGACTGGACAGGAAGATAGCTTTCTTT

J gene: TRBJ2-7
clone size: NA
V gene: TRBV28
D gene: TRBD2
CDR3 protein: CASSPPPGASGGRVEQYF
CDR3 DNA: TGTGCCAGCAGCCCCCCCCCTGGGGCCAGCGGGGGGCGGGTCGAGCAGTACTTC

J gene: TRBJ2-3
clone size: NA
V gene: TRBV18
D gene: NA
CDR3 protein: CASSPGPDTQYF
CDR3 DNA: TGTGCCAGCTCACCAGGCCCAGATACGCAGTATTTT

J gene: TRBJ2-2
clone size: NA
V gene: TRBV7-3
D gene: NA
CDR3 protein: CASSPGQSRAGELFF
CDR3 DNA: TGTGCCAGCAGCCCAGGACAGTCCCGGGCCGGGGAGCTGTTTTTT

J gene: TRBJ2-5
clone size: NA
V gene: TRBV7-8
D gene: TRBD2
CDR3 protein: CASSPRGGRVQETQYF
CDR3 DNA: TGTGCCAGCAGCCCCCGGGGGGGTAGAGTTCAAGAGACCCAGTACTTC

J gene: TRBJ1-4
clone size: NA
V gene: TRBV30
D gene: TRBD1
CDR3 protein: CAWSRDRGEKLFF
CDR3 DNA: TGTGCCTGGAGCCGGGACAGGGGTGAAAAACTGTTTTTT

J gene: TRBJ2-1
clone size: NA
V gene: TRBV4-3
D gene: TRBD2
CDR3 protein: CASSQDGGRGSKFF
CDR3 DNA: TGCGCCAGCAGCCAAGATGGAGGGAGGGGTTCCAAGTTCTTC

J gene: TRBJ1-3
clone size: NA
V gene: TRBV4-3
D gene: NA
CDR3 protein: CASSQNLGNTIYF
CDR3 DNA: TGCGCCAGCAGCCAAAATCTAGGAAACACCATATATTTT